The present entry profiles one TCR beta chain with its context. TCRdb's table, derived via immunoSEQ multiplex PCR, lists solely in-frame clones and lacks some. The sample includes 100,000 to 150,000 clones, over 55% of them seen just once. This entry belongs to a study of blood T cell repertoires in COVID-19. The CDR3 is made up of 15 amino acids. The ends were cut back, 6 bases at V and 2 bases at J, with 14 bases in the middle. Per the germline V gene, CDR1 is MDHEN and CDR2 is SYDVKM. This receptor was identified in a woman aged 70-85 years with acute or convalescent COVID-19. The specimen sequenced was peripheral blood. The chain links TRBV28 to TRBJ2-1; weak D call: TRBD1 (5 bases). CDR3 loop: CASSPAGAPYNEQFF. The CDR3 region has the DNA TGTGCCAGCAGCCCTGCTGGGGCGCCCTACAATGAGCAGTTCTTC.